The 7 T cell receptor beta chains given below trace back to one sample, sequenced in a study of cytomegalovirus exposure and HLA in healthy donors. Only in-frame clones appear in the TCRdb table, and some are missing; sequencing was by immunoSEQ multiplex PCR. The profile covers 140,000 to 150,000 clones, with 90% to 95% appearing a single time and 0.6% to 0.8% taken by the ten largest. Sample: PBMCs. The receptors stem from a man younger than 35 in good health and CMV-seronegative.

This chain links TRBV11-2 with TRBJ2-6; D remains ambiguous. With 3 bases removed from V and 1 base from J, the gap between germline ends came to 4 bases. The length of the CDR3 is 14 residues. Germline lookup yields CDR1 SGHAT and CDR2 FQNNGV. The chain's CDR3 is CASSLSSGANVLTF. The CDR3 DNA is TGTGCCAGCAGCTTGTCTTCTGGGGCCAACGTCCTGACTTTC.

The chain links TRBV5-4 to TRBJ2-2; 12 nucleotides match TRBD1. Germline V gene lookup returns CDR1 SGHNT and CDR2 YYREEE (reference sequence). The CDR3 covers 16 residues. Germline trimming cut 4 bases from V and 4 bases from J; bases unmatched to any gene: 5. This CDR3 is CASSIRDRGRTGELFF. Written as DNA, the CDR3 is TGTGCCAGCAGCATCCGGGACAGGGGGCGCACCGGGGAGCTGTTTTTT.

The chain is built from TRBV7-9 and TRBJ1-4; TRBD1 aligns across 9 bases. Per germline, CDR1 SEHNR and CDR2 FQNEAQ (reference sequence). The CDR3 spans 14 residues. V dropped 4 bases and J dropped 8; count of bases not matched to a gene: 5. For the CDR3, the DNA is TGTGCCAGCAGCTACCGGGACAGGGAGGAAAAACTGTTTTTT. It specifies CASSYRDREEKLFF.

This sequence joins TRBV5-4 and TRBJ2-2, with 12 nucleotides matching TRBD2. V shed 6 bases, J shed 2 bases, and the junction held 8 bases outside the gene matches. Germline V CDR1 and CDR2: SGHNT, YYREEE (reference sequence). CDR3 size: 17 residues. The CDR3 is CASMRGGLAGNTGELFF. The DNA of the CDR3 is TGTGCCAGCATGCGGGGAGGACTAGCGGGAAACACCGGGGAGCTGTTTTTT. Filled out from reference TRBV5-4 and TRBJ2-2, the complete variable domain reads ETGVTQSPTHLIKTRGQQVTLRCSSQSGHNTVSWYQQALGQGPQFIFQYYREEENGRGNFPPRFSGLQFPNYSSELNVNALELDDSALYLCASMRGGLAGNTGELFFGEGSRLTVL.

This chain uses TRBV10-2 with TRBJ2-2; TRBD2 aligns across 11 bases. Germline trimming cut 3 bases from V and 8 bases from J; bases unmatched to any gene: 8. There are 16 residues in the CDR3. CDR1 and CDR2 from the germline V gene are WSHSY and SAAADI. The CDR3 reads CASSDVLAGVPGELFF. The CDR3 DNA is TGCGCCAGCAGTGACGTACTAGCGGGGGTGCCGGGGGAGCTGTTTTTT.

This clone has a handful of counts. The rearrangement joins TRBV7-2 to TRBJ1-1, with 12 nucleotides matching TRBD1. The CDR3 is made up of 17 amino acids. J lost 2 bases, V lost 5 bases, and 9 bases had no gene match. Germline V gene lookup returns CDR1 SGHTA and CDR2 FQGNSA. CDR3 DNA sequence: TGTGCCAGCAGCACCGGGACAGGGGGCGCTCAAAACACTGAAGCTTTCTTT. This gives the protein CASSTGTGGAQNTEAFF.

The CDR3 coding sequence is TGTGCCAGCAGCTTAGGACAGAGCTCCTACAATGAGCAGTTCTTC. Encoded protein: CASSLGQSSYNEQFF. V usage is TRBV11-3 and J usage is TRBJ2-1, with D possibly being TRBD1 (5 bases). V was pared by 1 base and J by 0 bases, with 7 bases between. There are 15 residues in the CDR3. CDR1 is SGHNT, CDR2 YENEEA, per germline. The variable domain in full, with the rest retrieved from reference TRBV11-3 and TRBJ2-1, is EAGVVQSPRYKIIEKKQPVAFWCNPISGHNTLYWYLQNLGQGPELLIRYENEEAVDDSQLPKDRFSAERLKGVDSTLKIQPAELGDSAVYLCASSLGQSSYNEQFFGPGTRLTVL.